The 21 T cell receptor beta chains in this list originate from one sample, sequenced in a study of blood T cells in healthy people across ages. Together with a sample-barcoded 5' primer, a J-beta primer mix was included in a second PCR lasting 7 to 11 cycles. TCRdb re-called the 5' RACE reads through MiXCR, storing one row per CDR3 protein. The sample yields hundreds of thousands of distinct CDR3 sequences, roughly 64% seen once. Sequencing input: blood. The receptors were gathered from a man under 40 in good health.

This chain uses TRBV20-1 with TRBJ2-3; 7 nucleotides match TRBD2. V was clipped by 1 base and J by 2 bases; unmatched bases: 15. Germline CDR1 and CDR2: DFQATT and SNEGSKA (reference sequence). CDR3 length: 18 amino acids. The CDR3 spells CSARGGGGALLPTDTQYF. The CDR3 nucleotides read TGCAGTGCTAGAGGTGGGGGGGGAGCTCTTCTTCCCACAGATACGCAGTATTTT.

V and J are TRBV7-2 and TRBJ1-5; D is unclear. The V and J ends lost 3 bases and 1 base respectively, with 7 bases between them. Germline V gene sequence: CDR1 SGHTA, CDR2 FQGNSA. This CDR3 region has 14 residues. CDR3 nucleotide sequence: TGTGCCAGCAGCTTGGACCGGAGCAATCAGCCCCAGCATTTT. Translation: CASSLDRSNQPQHF.

The chain joins TRBV7-8 to TRBJ2-6, with 7 nucleotides matching TRBD2. The junction had 11 bases not matched to a gene; V was cut back by 5 bases and J by 4 bases. From germline, CDR1 is SGHVS and CDR2 FQNEAQ. The CDR3 runs 17 residues. The CDR3 here is CASSKRDRLRGANVLTF. CDR3 in DNA: TGTGCCAGCAGCAAGCGGGATAGATTGAGAGGGGCCAACGTCCTGACTTTC. Combining the CDR3 with reference TRBV7-8 and TRBJ2-6 gives the whole variable domain GAGVSQSPRYKVAKRGQDVALRCDPISGHVSLFWYQQALGQGPEFLTYFQNEAQLDKSGLPSDRFFAERPEGSVSTLKIQRTQQEDSAVYLCASSKRDRLRGANVLTFGAGSRLTVL.

This clonotype appeared a few times. DNA of the CDR3: TGCAGCGTTGATTTGGGGCTGATCTACGAGCAGTACTTC. Amino acid sequence: CSVDLGLIYEQYF. The chain has TRBV29-1 and TRBJ2-7; D perhaps matches TRBD1 (5 bases). V was pared by 3 bases and J by 3 bases, with 12 bases between. Germline CDR1 is SQVTM and CDR2 is ANQGSEA. The CDR3 loop spans 13 amino acids.

The CDR3 nucleotides read TGCAGTGCTACTGGTCAAGAGACCCAGTACTTC. Its translation: CSATGQETQYF. V is TRBV20-1 and J is TRBJ2-5; no reliable D call. Germline values: CDR1 DFQATT, CDR2 SNEGSKA (reference sequence). The CDR3 is 11 residues long. V shed 4 bases and J shed 2 bases, with 5 bases lying between them.

The chain links TRBV7-2 to TRBJ2-7; TRBD2 agrees at 11 bases. CDR3 size: 17 residues. The germline gives CDR1 SGHTA, CDR2 FQGNSA. Trimming at V came to 0 bases and at J to 1 base, leaving 5 bases not matched to a gene. The CDR3 reads CASSLAQTSGSSYEQYF. In DNA form, the CDR3 reads TGTGCCAGCAGCTTAGCTCAAACTAGCGGGAGTTCCTACGAGCAGTACTTC.

This chain links TRBV5-6 with TRBJ2-2; TRBD1 is a possible D gene (6 bases). V gave up 2 bases and J gave up 7 bases, with 15 bases separating them. The CDR3 consists of 15 residues. Germline CDR1 reads SGHDT; CDR2 reads YYEEEE. For the CDR3, the DNA is TGTGCCAGCAGCTTAGGACAGCCCCGGGTCGGGGAGCTGTTTTTT. Its translation: CASSLGQPRVGELFF.

About this clonotype: The junction does not match germline at one end; this may be a read error. The rearrangement joins TRBV28 to TRBJ2-5; the match to TRBD1 covers 8 bases. This CDR3 has 11 residues. Germline values: CDR1 MDHEN, CDR2 SYDVKM. The CDR3 loop is CASREGQGRFF. CDR3 DNA: TGTGCCAGCAGAGAAGGACAGGGACGCTTCTTC.

The chain links TRBV2 to TRBJ2-7, with TRBD2 identical over 8 bases. The V gene end was trimmed by 8 bases and the J gene end by 0 bases; junction bases not matched to a gene: 6. Germline V gives CDR1 SNHLY, CDR2 FYNNEI. The CDR3 contains 14 residues. CDR3 coding DNA: TGTGCCAGCGAGAGCGGGGGCTTCTCCTACGAGCAGTACTTC. As protein: CASESGGFSYEQYF.

This chain links TRBV4-3 with TRBJ2-3; no reliable D call. The CDR3 totals 18 residues. Per germline, CDR1 LGHNA and CDR2 YSLEER. V was trimmed by 0 bases and J by 2 bases, leaving 18 bases between them. The CDR3 bases are TGCGCCAGCAGCCAAGATTTTGTCTCATATTCGAACACAGATACGCAGTATTTT. Encoded protein: CASSQDFVSYSNTDTQYF.

V usage is TRBV18 and J usage is TRBJ2-4; D uncertain. The closer fit of TRBJ2-5 to the DNA end suggests the J call may be wrong. This CDR3 is 12 amino acids long. The germline V gene has CDR1 KGHSH and CDR2 LQKENI. The CDR3 DNA follows: TGTGCCAGCTCACCATCCTTGGAGACCCAGTACTTC. This encodes CASSPSLETQYF.

The chain recombines TRBV7-2 with TRBJ2-7; perhaps TRBD1 as D (6 bases). The CDR3 runs 15 residues. The germline gives CDR1 SGHTA, CDR2 FQGNSA. V was clipped by 3 bases and J by 6 bases, with 18 bases between them. The DNA of the CDR3 is TGTGCCAGCAGCTTCCGTTCAGGGGAGAGCGGCGAGCAGTACTTC. It yields the protein CASSFRSGESGEQYF.

The chain is built from TRBV5-1 and TRBJ2-5; TRBD2 matches 8 bases. With V trimmed by 0 bases and J by 1 base, 17 bases remained unmatched. Looked up from germline, CDR1 is SGHRS and CDR2 is YFSETQ. This CDR3 comprises 20 residues. The CDR3 loop reads CASSLAEELAGLERQETQYF. In DNA, the CDR3 is TGCGCCAGCAGCTTGGCTGAGGAGCTAGCGGGTCTAGAACGCCAAGAGACCCAGTACTTC. Together with reference TRBV5-1 and TRBJ2-5, the CDR3 gives the full variable domain: KAGVTQTPRYLIKTRGQQVTLSCSPISGHRSVSWYQQTPGQGLQFLFEYFSETQRNKGNFPGRFSGRQFSNSRSEMNVSTLELGDSALYLCASSLAEELAGLERQETQYFGPGTRLLVL.

The chain uses TRBV27 and TRBJ2-7, with 10 bases matching TRBD2. Trimming at V came to 4 bases and at J to 4 bases, leaving 7 bases not matched to a gene. The germline V gene has CDR1 MNHEY and CDR2 SMNVEV (reference sequence). The CDR3 has 15 residues. Here the CDR3 DNA reads TGTGCCAGCAGTTCGCCAAGCGGGAGGGAGTACGAGCAGTACTTC. This translates into CASSSPSGREYEQYF.

V is TRBV7-9 and J is TRBJ1-4; a possible D gene is TRBD1 (5 bases). The germline V gene has CDR1 SEHNR and CDR2 FQNEAQ (reference sequence). The CDR3 runs to 16 residues. V was cut by 7 bases and J by 1 base, with 16 bases left in between. CDR3 loop: CASTPGTSKTNEKLFF. CDR3 in DNA: TGTGCCAGCACCCCAGGGACCTCAAAAACTAATGAAAAACTGTTTTTT. Full variable domain (outside the CDR3, taken from reference TRBV7-9 and TRBJ1-4): DTGVSQNPRHKITKRGQNVTFRCDPISEHNRLYWYRQTLGQGPEFLTYFQNEAQLEKSRLLSDRFSAERPKGSFSTLEIQRTEQGDSAMYLCASTPGTSKTNEKLFFGSGTQLSVL.

The rearrangement joins TRBV6-6 to TRBJ2-1, with 7 bases matching TRBD2. The CDR3 extends over 13 amino acids. The junction had 7 bases not matched to a gene; V was cut back by 6 bases and J by 8 bases. Germline V lookup: CDR1 MNHNY, CDR2 SVGAGI (reference sequence). The CDR3 coding sequence is TGTGCCAGCAGCGGGGCGGGAGCTTATGAGCAGTTCTTC. Translating gives CASSGAGAYEQFF.

The V and J genes are TRBV6-1 and TRBJ2-4; D is perhaps TRBD1 (5 bases). V lost 4 bases and J 13 bases, leaving 26 bases between the germline ends. Germline CDR1 and CDR2: MNHNS and SASEGT. The CDR3 runs to 16 residues. The CDR3 DNA is TGTGCCAGCAGTGCCCCTCTGGGATGGGGCCAAGAGGCCCAGTACTTC. It codes for CASSAPLGWGQEAQYF.

The V call is TRBV20-1, the J call TRBJ2-1, with 7 bases that match TRBD1. V lost 7 bases to trimming and J lost 8 bases; unmatched junction nucleotides: 14. Germline V gene data show CDR1 as DFQATT and CDR2 as SNEGSKA (reference sequence). The CDR3 is 14 residues long. CDR3 in amino acids: CSVKGARVLDEQFF. The CDR3 nucleotides read TGCAGTGTCAAGGGGGCAAGGGTCTTGGATGAGCAGTTCTTC.

The gene calls are TRBV4-3 and TRBJ2-5; D gene uncertain. V was clipped by 2 bases and J by 11 bases, with 18 bases between them. Germline lookup yields CDR1 LGHNA and CDR2 YSLEER. This CDR3 has 14 amino acids. The DNA of the CDR3 is TGCGCCAGCAGCCAAAGCCTAGACGAAGTGGAGCAGTACTTC. Translated, it gives CASSQSLDEVEQYF.

A few counts support this clonotype. The rearrangement uses TRBV21-1 and TRBJ2-5; TRBD1, as called in the table, went unchecked against the DNA. TRBV21-1 is a pseudogene segment. The CDR3 totals 14 residues. CDR3: CASSKGGAQETQYF. The DNA of the CDR3 is TGTGCCAGCAGCAAAGGTGGGGCCCAAGAGACCCAGTACTTC.

The chain couples TRBV2 to TRBJ1-4; D not certain. V was shortened by 5 bases and J by 5 bases, with 9 bases between the two germline ends. Germline V CDR1 and CDR2: SNHLY, FYNNEI. CDR3 length: 13 amino acids. In DNA, the CDR3 is TGTGCCAGCAGTCGTCGTCAGAATGAAAAACTGTTTTTT. Protein sequence: CASSRRQNEKLFF.